Each of the 27 T cell receptor beta chains below was sequenced from the same sample in a study of neurological immune-mediated disorders. Time point indicated: technical triplicate 1. MiXCR was run by TCRdb on the 5' RACE reads, yielding one entry per CDR3 protein. There are fewer than 45,000 distinct CDR3 sequences in the sample; 11% occur only once, and roughly 3.7% lies in the top ten. Sequencing was done on a sample of PBMCs. The origin of the receptors is a man aged 60 to 69 with HTLV-1-associated myelopathy (HAM/TSP).

This clonotype occurred many times. CDR3 nucleotides: TGTGCCAGCAGCCAGAGTGCGGAGCAGTTCTTC. This translates into CASSQSAEQFF. The V gene is TRBV3-1, the J gene TRBJ2-1; D gene ambiguous. This CDR3 contains 11 residues. The germline V and J ends were trimmed by 3 bases and 10 bases, with 7 bases remaining between them. Germline V CDR1 and CDR2: LGHDT, YNNKEL (reference sequence).

This clonotype was observed at least ten times. This chain connects TRBV6-1 to TRBJ2-1, with 7 positions matching TRBD1. The germline CDR1 and CDR2 sequences are MNHNS and SASEGT. V lost 6 bases to trimming and J lost 3 bases; unmatched junction nucleotides: 8. This CDR3 has 15 residues. The CDR3 DNA sequence: TGTGCCAGCAGACGGACAGGCACAAACTACAATGAGCAGTTCTTC. It specifies CASRRTGTNYNEQFF.

Concerning this clonotype itself: The DNA is omitted, as the CDR3 cannot be located on it reliably, and the CDR3 follows TCRdb's listing. The chain employs TRBV5-5 and TRBJ2-5; TRBD1, the table's D call, lacks a check against the DNA. Both ends counted, the CDR3 spans 24 residues. The germline V gene has CDR1 SGHKS and CDR2 YYEKEE (reference sequence). CDR3: CASSSEAESYNEQFFGPGQETQYF.

This clonotype has a count of ten or more. The rearrangement uses TRBV21-1 and TRBJ2-1; the table assigns TRBD1, which was not confirmed against the DNA. TRBV21-1 is a pseudogene locus. The CDR3 contains 13 residues. CDR3 in amino acids: CASSKGCGGEQFF. DNA of the CDR3: TGTGCCAGCAGCAAAGGTTGCGGGGGTGAGCAGTTCTTC.

The table lists this clonotype with many counts. The rearrangement uses TRBV2 and TRBJ2-4, with 12 positions matching TRBD2. In germline, CDR1 is SNHLY, CDR2 FYNNEI. Trimming took 3 bases from V and 6 from J; bases not matched to a gene: 0. CDR3 length: 14 amino acids. CDR3: CASSETSGRNIQYF. Here the CDR3 DNA reads TGTGCCAGCAGTGAGACTAGCGGGAGAAACATTCAGTACTTC.

This clonotype was counted many times. The rearrangement uses TRBV20-1 and TRBJ2-3, with D possibly matching TRBD1 (6 bases). Looked up from germline, CDR1 is DFQATT and CDR2 is SNEGSKA (reference sequence). The CDR3 is 13 amino acids. V lost 1 base to trimming and J lost 6 bases, with 11 bases between them. In DNA, the CDR3 is TGCAGTGCTAGAGCCGAAACAGGGGATACGCAGTATTTT. Translation gives CSARAETGDTQYF.

This clonotype was picked up many times. The rearrangement uses TRBV6-5 and TRBJ2-1, with D perhaps TRBD2 (6 bases). The ends were cut back, 6 bases at V and 5 bases at J, with 17 bases in the middle. Germline values: CDR1 MNHEY, CDR2 SVGAGI. The CDR3 has 15 residues. CDR3 sequence (DNA): TGTGCCAGCAGCCCATCCGGGAGTAGTAACAATGAGCAGTTCTTC. Encoded protein: CASSPSGSSNNEQFF.

The V call is TRBV6-1, the J call TRBJ2-7; 15 nucleotides match TRBD2. This CDR3 region has 18 residues. The V segment lost 5 bases and the J segment 2 bases; nucleotides outside the gene matches: 10. Germline V lookup: CDR1 MNHNS, CDR2 SASEGT. The CDR3: CASSRRTSGGANTYEQYF. CDR3 DNA: TGTGCCAGCAGTCGCCGGACTAGCGGGGGGGCAAACACCTACGAGCAGTACTTC.

This clonotype was recorded many times. V usage is TRBV7-6 and J usage is TRBJ2-7, with 7 bases fitting TRBD1. CDR3 size: 14 residues. The germline V gene has CDR1 SGHVS and CDR2 FNYEAQ. V lost 5 bases and J lost 1; bases outside the gene matches: 5. The DNA of the CDR3 is TGTGCCAGCAGCCCCCGGACAGGATCCTACGAGCAGTACTTC. Its protein product is CASSPRTGSYEQYF.

A few counts support this clonotype. The V call is TRBV12-3 or TRBV12-4, the J call TRBJ1-1; TRBD1 matches at 7 bases. The CDR3 is made up of 14 amino acids. J was trimmed by 2 bases and V by 4 bases; bases with no gene match: 4. CDR3 DNA: TGTGCCAGCAGTTGGGACAGCTTAAACACTGAAGCTTTCTTT. This gives the protein CASSWDSLNTEAFF.

This clonotype was recorded at least ten times. The J gene is TRBJ1-1, the V gene TRBV20-1; D is possibly TRBD1 (6 bases). Germline V CDR1 and CDR2: DFQATT, SNEGSKA (reference sequence). V lost 4 bases, J lost 1 base, and 19 bases lay in between. The CDR3 covers 16 residues. The CDR3 DNA sequence: TGCAGTGCTATAAACCCGACAGGCCTTTCGAACACTGAAGCTTTCTTT. This codes for CSAINPTGLSNTEAFF.

This clonotype was picked up many times. The chain carries TRBV10-3 and TRBJ1-5; D possibly corresponds to TRBD1 (6 bases). V was cut by 5 bases and J by 5 bases, with 10 bases left in between. The CDR3 contains 13 residues. CDR1 and CDR2 from the germline V gene are ENHRY and SYGVKD. CDR3 coding DNA: TGTGCCATCAGTAGGGGGGCCGATCAGCCCCAGCATTTT. Protein product: CAISRGADQPQHF.

This clonotype has a count of ten or more. The rearrangement uses TRBV28 and TRBJ1-3; the D gene is possibly TRBD1 (6 bases). Between the trimmed V and J ends, which lost 6 bases and 1 base, there was a span of 16 bases. Germline V gene sequence: CDR1 MDHEN, CDR2 SYDVKM. CDR3 length equals 16 residues. CDR3 amino acids: CASRTRTDLSGNTIYF. The CDR3 DNA reads as TGTGCCAGCAGAACCAGGACAGACTTGTCTGGAAACACCATATATTTT.

Many counts were recorded for this clonotype. The chain employs TRBV7-9 and TRBJ2-3, with 10 bases aligning to TRBD2. Germline V gives CDR1 SEHNR, CDR2 FQNEAQ (reference sequence). The V gene end was trimmed by 5 bases and the J gene end by 3 bases; junction bases not matched to a gene: 11. This CDR3 region has 17 residues. The CDR3 loop reads CASSLYSGGWSTDTQYF. The CDR3 coding sequence is TGTGCCAGCAGCCTATATAGCGGGGGGTGGTCGACAGATACGCAGTATTTT.

There are many counts of this clonotype. The chain employs TRBV6-5 and TRBJ2-5; 13 nucleotides agree with TRBD2. The V and J ends lost 6 bases and 7 bases, in that order; junction bases with no gene match: 14. The CDR3 contains 17 residues. CDR1 and CDR2 (germline): MNHEY, SVGAGI. CDR3 sequence reads: CASRTGTSGKSVRTQYF. The CDR3, as DNA: TGTGCCAGCAGAACAGGGACTAGCGGGAAGTCGGTTCGGACCCAGTACTTC.

This clonotype has ten or more counts. V gene TRBV27 combines with J gene TRBJ2-6; no definite D call. CDR1 MNHEY and CDR2 SMNVEV come from the germline V gene (reference sequence). The V and J ends lost 4 bases and 0 bases respectively, with 7 bases between them. The CDR3 is 15 amino acids. The chain's CDR3 is CASSSTRSGANVLTF. The CDR3 coding sequence is TGTGCCAGCAGTTCCACGCGCTCTGGGGCCAACGTCCTGACTTTC.

This clonotype was seen many times. This sequence joins TRBV10-3 and TRBJ2-7; 9 nucleotides line up with TRBD1. Trimming cost V 3 bases and J 3 bases; bases outside gene matches: 6. Germline CDR1 and CDR2: ENHRY and SYGVKD. The CDR3 has 15 amino acids. CDR3 DNA sequence: TGTGCCATCAGTGATTCGGGACAGGGTGTCTACGAGCAGTACTTC. Amino acid sequence: CAISDSGQGVYEQYF.

This clonotype was seen at least ten times. The CDR3 sequence: CASHPGGRDGTDTQYF. The CDR3 nucleotides read TGTGCCAGCCACCCAGGGGGGAGGGATGGAACAGATACGCAGTATTTT. The chain recombines TRBV6-6 with TRBJ2-3; D might be TRBD1 or TRBD2, each matching 7 bases. Germline V gene sequence: CDR1 MNHNY, CDR2 SVGAGI (reference sequence). Trimming left V 8 bases short and J 3 bases short, with 21 bases between. The CDR3 consists of 16 residues.

This clonotype has at least ten counts. The chain has TRBV20-1 and TRBJ1-2; D possibly corresponds to TRBD1 (6 bases). Germline V CDR1 and CDR2: DFQATT, SNEGSKA (reference sequence). Deletions cut 3 bases from V and 9 bases from J, with 17 bases between. The CDR3 is made up of 13 amino acids. CDR3 residues: CSARWGGAESYTF. CDR3 bases: TGCAGTGCTAGGTGGGGGGGCGCGGAGAGCTACACCTTC.

The rearrangement joins TRBV30 to TRBJ2-1; 8 bases line up with TRBD2. Germline CDR1 GTSNPN, CDR2 SVGIG (reference sequence). Germline trimming cut 5 bases from V and 4 bases from J; bases unmatched to any gene: 16. The CDR3 has 17 amino acids. CDR3 coding DNA: TGTGCCTGGGCCCCTCCCCCCCCAGCGGGAGCTTACAATGAGCAGTTCTTC. Amino acids: CAWAPPPPAGAYNEQFF.

As concerns this clonotype: The DNA is omitted, as the CDR3 cannot be located on it reliably, and the CDR3 follows TCRdb's listing. The chain employs TRBV20-1 and TRBJ1-2; the table gives TRBD1 as D, unverified against the DNA. Termini included, the CDR3 measures 22 amino acids. The germline V gene has CDR1 DFQATT and CDR2 SNEGSKA (reference sequence). The CDR3: CSFYICSARDLKRDSLLRGYTF.

This clonotype was observed many times. The V gene is TRBV5-1, the J gene TRBJ2-7; 7 bases agree with TRBD2. Germline CDR1 is SGHRS and CDR2 is YFSETQ. The CDR3 loop spans 15 amino acids. V lost 0 bases to trimming and J lost 0 bases; unmatched junction nucleotides: 3. The CDR3 DNA sequence: TGCGCCAGCAGCTTGGGAGCGGGATCCTCCTACGAGCAGTACTTC. Translating gives CASSLGAGSSYEQYF.

The table lists this clonotype with many counts. V usage is TRBV29-1 and J usage is TRBJ2-7; D is uncertain. The CDR3 totals 13 residues. Between the trimmed V and J ends, which lost 4 bases and 4 bases, there was a span of 14 bases. Germline CDR1 reads SQVTM; CDR2 reads ANQGSEA. The CDR3 sequence is CSVGVDGRYEQYF. CDR3 sequence (DNA): TGCAGCGTTGGGGTTGACGGAAGATACGAGCAGTACTTC.

In its sample, this clonotype was seen many times. J is TRBJ2-5 and V is TRBV6-1; 10 bases agree with TRBD2. The V and J ends lost 6 bases and 1 base, in that order; junction bases with no gene match: 11. CDR1 and CDR2 (germline): MNHNS, SASEGT. CDR3 length equals 17 residues. The CDR3 DNA reads TGTGCCAGCAGCCCCGGGGTACTAGCGGGGACCCAAGAGACCCAGTACTTC. It specifies CASSPGVLAGTQETQYF.

This clonotype was observed many times. V usage is TRBV29-1 and J usage is TRBJ2-1; D unclear. The germline V gene has CDR1 SQVTM and CDR2 ANQGSEA. V gave up 3 bases and J gave up 2 bases, with 8 bases separating them. This CDR3 is built from 13 residues. The CDR3 DNA reads TGCAGCGTTGATGGGGTCGCCTACAATGAGCAGTTCTTC. Translated: CSVDGVAYNEQFF.

This clonotype was recorded at least ten times. The V and J genes are TRBV28 and TRBJ2-1; 9 bases fit TRBD2. The germline CDR1 and CDR2 sequences are MDHEN and SYDVKM. CDR3 length: 16 residues. V was clipped by 2 bases and J by 3 bases; unmatched bases: 5. The CDR3, as DNA: TGTGCCAGCAGTTTAGGAGGGCGGGGGGGCTACAATGAGCAGTTCTTC. Translated, it gives CASSLGGRGGYNEQFF. Looking up the rest from reference TRBV28 and TRBJ2-1 gives the full variable domain: DVKVTQSSRYLVKRTGEKVFLECVQDMDHENMFWYRQDPGLGLRLIYFSYDVKMKEKGDIPEGYSVSREKKERFSLILESASTNQTSMYLCASSLGGRGGYNEQFFGPGTRLTVL.

This clonotype showed up many times. The genes are TRBV20-1 and TRBJ2-7; D gene unclear. The length of the CDR3 is 12 residues. V lost 5 bases, J lost 3 bases, and 11 bases lay in between. Germline V gene sequence: CDR1 DFQATT, CDR2 SNEGSKA (reference sequence). The CDR3 sequence: CSAVGRVYEQYF. The CDR3 DNA is TGCAGTGCTGTTGGCCGAGTCTACGAGCAGTACTTC.